Here is one T cell receptor beta chain with its context. Antigen unknown. Method: immunoSEQ multiplex PCR; TCRdb's copy keeps in-frame clones and lacks some. The table includes around 2.1 million clones, about 94% detected once. The entry originates in a study of shared clonotypes between healthy human individuals. Study observations and caveats: For sorted subsets, rarefaction showed incomplete sequencing despite large depth.

The CDR3 runs to 14 residues. Germline CDR1 SGHRS, CDR2 YFSETQ. V lost 1 base to trimming and J lost 3 bases, with 10 bases between them. V and J are TRBV5-1 and TRBJ1-1, with unresolved D. What was sequenced was naive CD4+ T cells sorted from blood. Regarding subset: CD45RA+ positively selected. This TCR was recovered from a man aged 18 to 30 in good health. CDR3 sequence reads: CASSLSDWDTEAFF. CDR3 coding DNA: TGCGCCAGCAGCTTGTCTGATTGGGACACTGAAGCTTTCTTT.